This TCR beta chain was sequenced in a study of CD8 T cells in Susac syndrome. RNA in amounts of about 0.5 to 1 ug was reverse transcribed with random hexamers. TCRdb passed the immunoSEQ multiplex PCR reads through MiXCR, listing each CDR3 protein once. The sample yields around 200,000 distinct CDR3 sequences, 85% to 95% seen once. The receptor was derived from a human donor with multiple sclerosis. The sample comprised CD4+ T cells from PBMCs.

The CDR3 here is CASSEYGQGAFF. The CDR3, as DNA: TGTGCCAGCAGTGAATACGGACAGGGTGCTTTCTTT. The rearrangement joins TRBV25-1 to TRBJ1-1, with 8 nucleotides matching TRBD1. The CDR3 consists of 12 residues. V trimming: 0 bases; J trimming: 11 bases; junction bases outside the gene matches: 2. The germline CDR1 and CDR2 sequences are MGHDK and SYGVNS. Supplemented by reference TRBV25-1 and TRBJ1-1, the full variable domain reads EADIYQTPRYLVIGTGKKITLECSQTMGHDKMYWYQQDPGMELHLIHYSYGVNSTEKGDLSSESTVSRIRTEHFPLTLESARPSHTSQYLCASSEYGQGAFFGQGTRLTVV.